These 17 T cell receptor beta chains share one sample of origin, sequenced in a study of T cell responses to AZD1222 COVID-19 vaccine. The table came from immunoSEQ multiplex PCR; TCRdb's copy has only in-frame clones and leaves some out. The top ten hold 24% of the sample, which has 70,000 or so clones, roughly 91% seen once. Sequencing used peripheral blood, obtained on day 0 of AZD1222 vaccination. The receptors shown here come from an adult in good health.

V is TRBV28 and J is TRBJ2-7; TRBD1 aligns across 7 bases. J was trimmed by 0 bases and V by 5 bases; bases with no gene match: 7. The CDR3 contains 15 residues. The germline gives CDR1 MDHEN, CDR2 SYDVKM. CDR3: CASSPYRDSSYEQYF. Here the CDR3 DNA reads TGTGCCAGCAGTCCCTACCGGGACAGCTCCTACGAGCAGTACTTC. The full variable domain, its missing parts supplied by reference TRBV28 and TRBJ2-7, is DVKVTQSSRYLVKRTGEKVFLECVQDMDHENMFWYRQDPGLGLRLIYFSYDVKMKEKGDIPEGYSVSREKKERFSLILESASTNQTSMYLCASSPYRDSSYEQYFGPGTRLTVT.

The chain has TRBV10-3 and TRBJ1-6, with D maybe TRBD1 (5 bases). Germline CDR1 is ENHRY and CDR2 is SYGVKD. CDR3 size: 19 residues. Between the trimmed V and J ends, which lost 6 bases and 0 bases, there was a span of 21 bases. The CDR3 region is CAIRSTGGSRSSYNSPLHF. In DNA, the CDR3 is TGTGCCATCAGGTCCACAGGAGGCTCCCGGAGCTCCTATAATTCACCCCTCCACTTT.

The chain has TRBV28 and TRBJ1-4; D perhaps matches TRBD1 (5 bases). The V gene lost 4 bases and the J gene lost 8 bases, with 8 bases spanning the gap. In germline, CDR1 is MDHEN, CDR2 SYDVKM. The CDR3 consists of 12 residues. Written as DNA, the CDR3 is TGTGCCAGCAGTTCCGGGGGGGAAAAACTGTTTTTT. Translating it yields CASSSGGEKLFF. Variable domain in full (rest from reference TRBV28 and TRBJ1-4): DVKVTQSSRYLVKRTGEKVFLECVQDMDHENMFWYRQDPGLGLRLIYFSYDVKMKEKGDIPEGYSVSREKKERFSLILESASTNQTSMYLCASSSGGEKLFFGSGTQLSVL.

This chain's CDR3 is CASSVGQISYEQYF. The CDR3, as DNA: TGTGCCAGCAGCGTGGGACAGATCTCCTACGAGCAGTACTTC. The V and J genes are TRBV5-4 and TRBJ2-7, with 7 bases aligning to TRBD1. CDR1 is SGHNT, CDR2 YYREEE, per germline (reference sequence). This CDR3 comprises 14 residues. J gave up 0 bases and V 4 bases, and 4 bases lay outside the gene matches.

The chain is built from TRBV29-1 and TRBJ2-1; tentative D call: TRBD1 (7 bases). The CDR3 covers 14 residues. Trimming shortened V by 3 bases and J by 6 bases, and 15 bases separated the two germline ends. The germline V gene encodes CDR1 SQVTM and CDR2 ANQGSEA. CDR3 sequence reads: CSVEEGARSNEQFF. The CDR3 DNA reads TGCAGCGTTGAGGAGGGGGCGCGGTCCAATGAGCAGTTCTTC.

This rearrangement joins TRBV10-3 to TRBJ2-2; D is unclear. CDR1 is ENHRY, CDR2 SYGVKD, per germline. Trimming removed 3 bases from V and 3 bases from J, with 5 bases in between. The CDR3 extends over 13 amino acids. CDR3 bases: TGTGCCATCAGTGAAGCGTACACCGGGGAGCTGTTTTTT. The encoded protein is CAISEAYTGELFF.

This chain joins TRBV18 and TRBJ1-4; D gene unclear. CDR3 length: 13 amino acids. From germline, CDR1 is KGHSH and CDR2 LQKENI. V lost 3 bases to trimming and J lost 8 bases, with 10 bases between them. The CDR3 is CASSPDLGEKLFF. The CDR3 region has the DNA TGTGCCAGCTCACCGGACCTGGGCGAAAAACTGTTTTTT.

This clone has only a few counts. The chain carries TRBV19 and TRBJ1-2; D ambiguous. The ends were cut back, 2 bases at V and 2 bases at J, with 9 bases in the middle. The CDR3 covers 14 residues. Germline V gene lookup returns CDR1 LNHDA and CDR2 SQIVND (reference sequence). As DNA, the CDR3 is TGTGCCAGTAGTATATCTTCCTTAAACTATGGCTACACCTTC. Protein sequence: CASSISSLNYGYTF. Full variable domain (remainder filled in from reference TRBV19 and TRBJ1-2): DGGITQSPKYLFRKEGQNVTLSCEQNLNHDAMYWYRQDPGQGLRLIYYSQIVNDFQKGDIAEGYSVSREKKESFPLTVTSAQKNPTAFYLCASSISSLNYGYTFGSGTRLTVV.

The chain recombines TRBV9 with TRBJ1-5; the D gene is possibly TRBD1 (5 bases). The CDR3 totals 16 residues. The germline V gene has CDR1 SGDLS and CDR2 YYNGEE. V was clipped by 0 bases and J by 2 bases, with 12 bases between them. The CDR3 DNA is TGTGCCAGCAGCGTAGGTGAGGGGATGGGCAATCAGCCCCAGCATTTT. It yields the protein CASSVGEGMGNQPQHF.

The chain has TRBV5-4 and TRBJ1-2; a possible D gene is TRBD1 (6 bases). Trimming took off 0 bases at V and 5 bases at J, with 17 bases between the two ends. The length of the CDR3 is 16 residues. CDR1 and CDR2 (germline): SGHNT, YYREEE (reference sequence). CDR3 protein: CASSLADRTPGYGYTF. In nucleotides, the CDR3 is TGTGCCAGCAGCTTGGCTGACAGGACCCCGGGATATGGCTACACCTTC.

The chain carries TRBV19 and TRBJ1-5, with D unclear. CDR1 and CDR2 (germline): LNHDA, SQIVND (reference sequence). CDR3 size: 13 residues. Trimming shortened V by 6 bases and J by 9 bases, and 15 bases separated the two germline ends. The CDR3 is CASSDDIFRPQHF. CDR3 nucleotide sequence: TGTGCCAGTAGCGACGACATATTTCGGCCCCAGCATTTT.

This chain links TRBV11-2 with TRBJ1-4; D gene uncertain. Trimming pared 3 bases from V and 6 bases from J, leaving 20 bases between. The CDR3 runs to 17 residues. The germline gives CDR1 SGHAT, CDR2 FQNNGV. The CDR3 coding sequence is TGTGCCAGCAGCTTGGGCGCCAAGCATCCTGGCCATGAAAAACTGTTTTTT. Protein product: CASSLGAKHPGHEKLFF.

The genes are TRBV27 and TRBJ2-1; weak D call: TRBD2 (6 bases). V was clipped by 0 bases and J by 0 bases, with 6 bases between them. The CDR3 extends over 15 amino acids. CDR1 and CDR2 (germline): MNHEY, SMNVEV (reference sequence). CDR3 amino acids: CASSLSGLSYNEQFF. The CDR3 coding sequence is TGTGCCAGCAGTTTATCGGGACTCTCCTACAATGAGCAGTTCTTC.

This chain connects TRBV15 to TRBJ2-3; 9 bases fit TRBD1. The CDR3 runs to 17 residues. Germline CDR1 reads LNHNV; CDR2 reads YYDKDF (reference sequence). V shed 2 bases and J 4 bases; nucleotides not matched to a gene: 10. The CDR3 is CATSRNTGGEGSDTQYF. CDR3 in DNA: TGTGCCACCAGCAGAAACACAGGGGGCGAGGGGTCAGATACGCAGTATTTT. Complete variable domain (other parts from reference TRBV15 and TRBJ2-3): DAMVIQNPRYQVTQFGKPVTLSCSQTLNHNVMYWYQQKSSQAPKLLFHYYDKDFNNEADTPDNFQSRRPNTSFCFLDIRSPGLGDTAMYLCATSRNTGGEGSDTQYFGPGTRLTVL.

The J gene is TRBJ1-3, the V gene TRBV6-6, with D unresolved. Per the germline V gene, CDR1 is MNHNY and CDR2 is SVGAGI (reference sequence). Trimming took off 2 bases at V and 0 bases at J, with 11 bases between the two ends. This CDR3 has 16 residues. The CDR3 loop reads CASSYIQPSSGNTIYF. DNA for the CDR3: TGTGCCAGCAGTTACATACAGCCGAGCTCTGGAAACACCATATATTTT.

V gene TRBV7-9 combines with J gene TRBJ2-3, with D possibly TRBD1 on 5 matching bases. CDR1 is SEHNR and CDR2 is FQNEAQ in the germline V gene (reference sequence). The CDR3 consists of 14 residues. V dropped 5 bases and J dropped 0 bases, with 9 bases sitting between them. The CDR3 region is CASSPTASTDTQYF. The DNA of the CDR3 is TGTGCCAGCAGCCCGACAGCCAGCACAGATACGCAGTATTTT.

The CDR3 spells CAISESNRVANSPLHF. In DNA form, the CDR3 reads TGTGCCATCAGTGAGTCTAACAGGGTAGCCAATTCACCCCTCCACTTT. The chain uses TRBV10-3 and TRBJ1-6; a weak D match, TRBD1 (6 bases). Between the trimmed V and J ends, which lost 0 bases and 7 bases, there was a span of 13 bases. Germline V CDR1 and CDR2: ENHRY, SYGVKD. The CDR3 is 16 amino acids.